This TCR beta chain was recovered during a study of beta chain features in type 1 diabetes. The CDR3 has 16 residues. V lost 4 bases to trimming and J lost 0 bases, with 13 bases between them. The germline V gene has CDR1 MDHEN and CDR2 SYDVKM. Of the isolated RNA, all was reverse transcribed, and so the sequenced material was expressed TCRB transcripts. Clones were sequenced by immunoSEQ multiplex PCR, and TCRdb holds only the in-frame ones, with some missing. The sample includes about 710,000 clones, over 11% seen only once; the top ten take 0.03% to 0.04%. The sample holds a few counts of this clone. Its antigen is unidentified. Study results and limitations: Unsettled here was the matter of whether HLA type influences TCRB rearrangement. Within each of all four CD4+ subsets, Type 1 diabetes patients had TCRB CDR3s that were moderately but significantly shorter. Insertion counts at VDJ junctions were lower in type 1 diabetes patients, who also showed more deletions there.

Only one heparinised blood draw was taken per donor, and its volume averaged about 116 mL. The material sequenced was naive CD4+ T cells from blood. The origin of this receptor is a man younger than 30 with type 1 diabetes. This sequence joins TRBV28 and TRBJ2-1; D unresolved. The DNA for the CDR3 is TGTGCCAGCAGTTCTCCCTGGCGTCACTCCTACAATGAGCAGTTCTTC. Residues: CASSSPWRHSYNEQFF.